Presented here are 19 T cell receptor beta chains from one specimen sequenced in a study of post-analysis software for immune sequencing data (dated by TCRdb to the mid-2010s). The paper's findings and limits, for the study overall: Significantly higher frequencies in patients than in controls were found for several TRBV segments, including TRBV5-6, TRBV5-1 and TRBV20-1.

The library was obtained by PCR. Reads for this sample came from an Illumina HiSeq 2500. Unique molecular identifiers were incorporated into TCR beta cDNA libraries to reduce PCR and sequencing biases. The public reads were reprocessed in TCRdb via fastp at Q25 and MiXCR, keeping in-frame beta chains. Merged by CDR3 protein, the rows form single entries marked with the most common genes and DNA. This sample lists approximately 440,000 distinct CDR3 sequences; around 40% were detected once. Jointly, the top ten make up 12% of the sample. Which antigens these TCRs recognize remains unknown. What was sequenced was blood. All receptors come from a girl aged 10-17 years with multiple sclerosis.

The V and J genes are TRBV6-1 and TRBJ2-7; possible D gene TRBD2, 5 bases. The CDR3 runs 16 residues. Trimming removed 8 bases at V and 1 base at J, with 21 bases between. Germline-derived CDR1 and CDR2 are MNHNS and SASEGT. The CDR3 bases are TGTGCCAGCTCTACCGCCGGGGATTACTTTTCCTACGAGCAGTACTTC. It encodes CASSTAGDYFSYEQYF.

A few counts support this clonotype. Here the CDR3 reads CASSQDLAGRETQYF. CDR3 DNA sequence: TGCGCCAGCAGCCAAGATCTAGCGGGAAGAGAGACCCAGTACTTC. This chain joins TRBV4-1 and TRBJ2-5, with 9 bases identical to TRBD2. The CDR3 is made up of 15 amino acids. Germline CDR1 is MGHRA and CDR2 is YSYEKL. The junction had 3 bases not matched to a gene; V was cut back by 0 bases and J by 4 bases.

This clonotype was picked up one time. The chain combines TRBV28 with TRBJ2-1; no clear D gene. The CDR3 is 11 amino acids. Germline V gives CDR1 MDHEN, CDR2 SYDVKM. V lost 10 bases, J lost 3 bases, and 7 bases lay in between. CDR3 coding DNA: TGTGCCACCGAGCTCTACAATGAGCAGTTCTTC. Protein product: CATELYNEQFF.

J is TRBJ2-3 and V is TRBV20-1; 11 nucleotides match TRBD2. The CDR3 extends over 14 amino acids. Germline CDR1 DFQATT, CDR2 SNEGSKA (reference sequence). Written as DNA, the CDR3 is TGCAATGCCGGGACTAGCGGTGGCACAGATACGCAGTATTTT. Its translation is CNAGTSGGTDTQYF.

In this sample, this clonotype turned up a few times. The V gene is TRBV6-5, the J gene TRBJ2-3; TRBD2 matches 9 bases. Germline loops: CDR1 MNHEY, CDR2 SVGAGI. V lost 6 bases, J lost 2 bases, and 6 bases stayed unmatched. This CDR3 is 15 amino acids long. CDR3 loop: CASSSSGINTDTQYF. The CDR3 bases are TGTGCCAGCAGCTCTAGCGGGATAAACACAGATACGCAGTATTTT.

The rearrangement uses TRBV2 and TRBJ2-2; TRBD2 matches 11 bases. CDR1 SNHLY and CDR2 FYNNEI come from the germline V gene. The CDR3 runs to 16 residues. J was trimmed by 2 bases and V by 7 bases; bases with no gene match: 6. The CDR3 bases are TGTGCCAGCACCGTAGCGGGAGGGGGAAACACCGGGGAGCTGTTTTTT. This translates into CASTVAGGGNTGELFF.

The J gene is TRBJ2-1, the V gene TRBV6-5; tentative D call: TRBD2 (6 bases). V shed 6 bases and J shed 15 bases, with 21 bases lying between them. The CDR3 is 13 residues long. Germline V gene data show CDR1 as MNHEY and CDR2 as SVGAGI. The DNA of the CDR3 is TGTGCCAGCAGGGGGGGTGCGGTTCCTAAGGCGTTCTTC. This sequence encodes CASRGGAVPKAFF.

V gene TRBV12-3 or TRBV12-4 combines with J gene TRBJ2-3, with 8 bases aligning to TRBD1. The CDR3 extends over 17 amino acids. The J segment lost 8 bases and the V segment lost 3 bases, leaving 16 bases of the junction unmatched. The CDR3 nucleotides read TGTGCCAGCAGTTTTAGGGCCGGGACAGGAGGCCACCTTACGCAGTATTTT. The encoded protein is CASSFRAGTGGHLTQYF.

CDR3 in amino acids: CASATELSNQPQHF. CDR3 DNA: TGTGCCAGCGCCACGGAACTAAGCAATCAGCCCCAGCATTTT. The chain has TRBV12-3 or TRBV12-4 and TRBJ1-5; D unclear. The CDR3 has 14 residues. V lost 8 bases to trimming and J lost 1 base, with 12 bases between them.

This clonotype has more than one count but fewer than ten. CDR3 coding DNA: TGTGCCAGCAGCCAAGTTTCCCGGCCAGGGATTGTCTCCTACAATGAGCAGTTCTTC. Its protein product is CASSQVSRPGIVSYNEQFF. V and J are TRBV3-1 and TRBJ2-1; weak D call: TRBD1 (5 bases). Trimming removed 1 base from V and 0 bases from J, with 19 bases in between. The CDR3 contains 19 residues. CDR1 and CDR2 from the germline V gene are LGHDT and YNNKEL (reference sequence).

This clonotype was detected many times. The gene calls are TRBV20-1 and TRBJ1-2; D not certain. V was shortened by 6 bases and J by 2 bases, with 10 bases between the two germline ends. The CDR3 covers 12 residues. Germline values: CDR1 DFQATT, CDR2 SNEGSKA (reference sequence). The CDR3 is CSALEVNYGYTF. The CDR3 region has the DNA TGCAGTGCCCTCGAGGTGAACTATGGCTACACCTTC.

V is TRBV6-2 or TRBV6-3 and J is TRBJ2-1; D remains unclear. V lost 0 bases, J lost 6 bases, and 6 bases lay in between. The CDR3 covers 13 residues. Germline CDR1 is MNHEY and CDR2 is SVGEGT. The CDR3 protein is CASSYSEINEQFF. In DNA form, the CDR3 reads TGTGCCAGCAGTTACTCGGAGATCAATGAGCAGTTCTTC.

The genes are TRBV20-1 and TRBJ2-5; D is unresolved. Germline CDR1 is DFQATT and CDR2 is SNEGSKA (reference sequence). Between the trimmed V and J ends, which lost 0 bases and 3 bases, there was a span of 8 bases. The CDR3 has 13 residues. CDR3 in DNA: TGCAGTGCTAGAGATCCTGGTAAAGAGACCCAGTACTTC. Its translation: CSARDPGKETQYF.

The rearrangement links TRBV7-2 to TRBJ2-3, with D perhaps matching TRBD2 (6 bases). This CDR3 has 15 residues. The germline gives CDR1 SGHTA, CDR2 FQGNSA. V was shortened by 3 bases and J by 0 bases, with 10 bases between the two germline ends. The CDR3 DNA is TGTGCCAGCAGCTTGGACTATTATAGCACAGATACGCAGTATTTT. The encoded protein is CASSLDYYSTDTQYF. Looking up the rest from reference TRBV7-2 and TRBJ2-3 gives the full variable domain: GAGVSQSPSNKVTEKGKDVELRCDPISGHTALYWYRQSLGQGLEFLIYFQGNSAPDKSGLPSDRFSAERTGGSVSTLTIQRTQQEDSAVYLCASSLDYYSTDTQYFGPGTRLTVL.

This clonotype was seen at least ten times. The DNA of the CDR3 is TGCAGTGCTAGAGACGCGCGGGAGGGAAACATTCAGTACTTC. It specifies CSARDAREGNIQYF. The chain carries TRBV20-1 and TRBJ2-4; TRBD2 aligns across 9 bases. This CDR3 has 14 residues. With 0 bases clipped from V and 6 bases from J, the junction kept 3 bases outside the gene matches. The germline CDR1 and CDR2 sequences are DFQATT and SNEGSKA (reference sequence).

CDR3 region: CASSEAGGSGELFF. The CDR3 DNA reads TGTGCCAGCAGTGAGGCAGGGGGCTCCGGGGAGCTGTTTTTT. This chain uses TRBV6-1 with TRBJ2-2, with TRBD1 identical over 8 bases. The CDR3 covers 14 residues. Trimming at V came to 3 bases and at J to 6 bases, leaving 3 bases not matched to a gene. Per the germline V gene, CDR1 is MNHNS and CDR2 is SASEGT.

This clonotype appeared a few times. This chain links TRBV6-6 with TRBJ1-1; D unclear. The length of the CDR3 is 15 residues. CDR1 and CDR2 from the germline V gene are MNHNY and SVGAGI (reference sequence). V was clipped by 5 bases and J by 2 bases, with 15 bases between them. CDR3 loop: CASSPSGEGNTEAFF. For the CDR3, the DNA is TGTGCCAGCAGTCCCAGTGGGGAGGGTAACACTGAAGCTTTCTTT.

This chain connects TRBV7-9 to TRBJ1-1; no firm D call. V shed 5 bases and J shed 3 bases, with 16 bases lying between them. This CDR3 has 15 residues. CDR1 and CDR2 (germline): SEHNR, FQNEAQ (reference sequence). The CDR3 DNA sequence: TGTGCCAGCAGCCCCAAACGATCACGGGACACTGAAGCTTTCTTT. This translates into CASSPKRSRDTEAFF.

The rearrangement uses TRBV6-5 and TRBJ2-7; D not certain. Germline V gives CDR1 MNHEY, CDR2 SVGAGI. Trimming took 4 bases from V and 4 from J, leaving 11 bases between them. The CDR3 has 13 amino acids. CDR3 sequence: CASSSLDPYEQYF. In nucleotides, the CDR3 is TGTGCCAGCAGTTCCCTAGATCCTTACGAGCAGTACTTC.